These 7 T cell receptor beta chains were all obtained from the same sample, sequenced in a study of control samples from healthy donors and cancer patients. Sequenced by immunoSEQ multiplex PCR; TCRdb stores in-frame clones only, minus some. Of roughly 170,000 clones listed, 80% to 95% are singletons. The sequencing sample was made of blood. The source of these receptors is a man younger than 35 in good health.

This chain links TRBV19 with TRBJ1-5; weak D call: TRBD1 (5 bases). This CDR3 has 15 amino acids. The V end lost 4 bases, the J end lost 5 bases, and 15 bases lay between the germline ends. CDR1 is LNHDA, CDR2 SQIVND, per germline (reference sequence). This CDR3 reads CASSSSQGGHQPQHF. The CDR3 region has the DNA TGTGCCAGTAGTAGTTCGCAGGGTGGACATCAGCCCCAGCATTTT.

Written as DNA, the CDR3 is TGTGCCAGCAGTTCACGACAGGGGAACCAGCCCCAGCATTTT. It is translated as CASSSRQGNQPQHF. J is TRBJ1-5 and V is TRBV27, with TRBD1 matching over 8 bases. The CDR3 has 14 residues. Germline CDR1 MNHEY, CDR2 SMNVEV (reference sequence). V dropped 4 bases and J dropped 7; count of bases not matched to a gene: 6.

In nucleotides, the CDR3 is TGTGCCATCAGTGTGTCTAACACTGAAGCTTTCTTT. Translating it yields CAISVSNTEAFF. The J gene is TRBJ1-1, the V gene TRBV10-3; D is ambiguous. V shed 4 bases and J shed 2 bases, with 5 bases lying between them. The CDR3 loop spans 12 amino acids. The germline gives CDR1 ENHRY, CDR2 SYGVKD.

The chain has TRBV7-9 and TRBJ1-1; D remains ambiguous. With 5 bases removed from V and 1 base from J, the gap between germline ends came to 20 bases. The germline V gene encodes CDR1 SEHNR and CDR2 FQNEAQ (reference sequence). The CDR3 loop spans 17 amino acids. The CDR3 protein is CASSELFLILANTEAFF. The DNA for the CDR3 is TGTGCCAGCAGCGAGCTTTTTTTGATCTTGGCGAACACTGAAGCTTTCTTT. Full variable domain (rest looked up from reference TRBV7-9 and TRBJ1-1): DTGVSQNPRHKITKRGQNVTFRCDPISEHNRLYWYRQTLGQGPEFLTYFQNEAQLEKSRLLSDRFSAERPKGSFSTLEIQRTEQGDSAMYLCASSELFLILANTEAFFGQGTRLTVV.

The CDR3 DNA reads as TGTGCCAGTAGTGACGCAATTGGTCCCGGGACAGGGTTGGCTTTCTTT. It specifies CASSDAIGPGTGLAFF. The chain employs TRBV19 and TRBJ1-1; 9 positions agree with TRBD1. V was pared by 5 bases and J by 11 bases, with 18 bases of the junction left unmatched. The germline V gene has CDR1 LNHDA and CDR2 SQIVND (reference sequence). The CDR3 runs to 16 residues.

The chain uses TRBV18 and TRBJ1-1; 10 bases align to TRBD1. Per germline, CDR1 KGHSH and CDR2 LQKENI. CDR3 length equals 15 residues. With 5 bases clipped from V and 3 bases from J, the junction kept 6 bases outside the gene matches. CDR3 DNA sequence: TGTGCCAGCTCAGGCTGGGACAGGGGCGACACTGAAGCTTTCTTT. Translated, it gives CASSGWDRGDTEAFF.

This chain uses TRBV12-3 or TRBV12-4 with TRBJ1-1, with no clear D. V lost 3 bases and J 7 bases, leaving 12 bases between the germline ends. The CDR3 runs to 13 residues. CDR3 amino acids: CASSFADLNEAFF. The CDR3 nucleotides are TGTGCCAGCAGTTTTGCGGACTTAAATGAAGCTTTCTTT.